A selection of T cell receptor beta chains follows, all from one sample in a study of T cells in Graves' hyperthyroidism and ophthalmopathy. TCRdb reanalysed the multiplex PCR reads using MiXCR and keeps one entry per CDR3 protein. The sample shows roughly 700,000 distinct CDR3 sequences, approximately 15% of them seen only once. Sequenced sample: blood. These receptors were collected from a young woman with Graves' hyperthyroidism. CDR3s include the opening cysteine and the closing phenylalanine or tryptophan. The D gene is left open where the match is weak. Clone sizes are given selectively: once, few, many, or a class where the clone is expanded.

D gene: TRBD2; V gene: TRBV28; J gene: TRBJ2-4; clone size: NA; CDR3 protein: CASSKRRGGGIQYF; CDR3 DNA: TGTGCCAGCAGCAAAAGGCGGGGGGGCGGCATTCAGTACTTC
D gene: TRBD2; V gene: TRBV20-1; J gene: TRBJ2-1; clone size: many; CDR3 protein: CSATLGLAGDTAQYNEQFF; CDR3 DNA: TGCAGTGCTACTCTGGGACTAGCGGGAGACACCGCACAGTACAATGAGCAGTTCTTC
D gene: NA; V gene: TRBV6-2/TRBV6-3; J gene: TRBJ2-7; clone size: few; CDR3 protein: CASSYPSGGHEQYF; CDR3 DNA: TGTGCCAGCAGTTATCCAAGCGGAGGGCACGAGCAGTACTTC
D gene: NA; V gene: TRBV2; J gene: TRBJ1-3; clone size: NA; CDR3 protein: CASSMGSSGNTIYF; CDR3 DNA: TGTGCCAGCAGTATGGGATCCTCTGGAAACACCATATATTTT
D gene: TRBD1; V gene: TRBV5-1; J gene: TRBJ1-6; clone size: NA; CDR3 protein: CASSLLLGQDNSPLHF; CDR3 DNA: TGCGCCAGCAGCTTGTTGCTGGGACAGGACAATTCACCCCTCCACTTT
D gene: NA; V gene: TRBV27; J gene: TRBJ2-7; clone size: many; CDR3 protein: CASSSGVTQYF; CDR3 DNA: TGTGCCAGCAGTTCCGGGGTGACGCAGTACTTC
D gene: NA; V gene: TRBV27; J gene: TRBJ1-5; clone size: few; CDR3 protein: CATGQRFNQPQHF; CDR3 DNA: TGTGCCACCGGCCAGAGATTCAATCAGCCCCAGCATTTT
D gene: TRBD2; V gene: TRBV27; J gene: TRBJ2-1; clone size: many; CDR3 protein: CASSNAGLKINEQFF; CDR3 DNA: TGTGCCAGCAGTAACGCGGGACTAAAAATAAATGAGCAGTTCTTC
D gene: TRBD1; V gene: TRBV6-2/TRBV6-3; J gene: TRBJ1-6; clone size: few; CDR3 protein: CASSYSGQYNSPLHF; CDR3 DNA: TGTGCCAGCAGTTACTCGGGACAGTATAATTCACCCCTCCACTTT
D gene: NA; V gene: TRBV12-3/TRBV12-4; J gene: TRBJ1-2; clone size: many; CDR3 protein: CASSLQGANYGYTF; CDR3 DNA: TGTGCCAGCAGTTTACAGGGTGCTAACTATGGCTACACCTTC
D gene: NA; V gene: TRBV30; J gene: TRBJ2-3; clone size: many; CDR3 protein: CAWSDPVQTTDTQYF; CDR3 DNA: TGTGCCTGGAGTGACCCAGTTCAGACCACAGATACGCAGTATTTT
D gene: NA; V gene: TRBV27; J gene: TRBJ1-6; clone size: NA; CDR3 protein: CASSFLSGQSPLHF; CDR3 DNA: TGTGCCAGCAGTTTCCTATCTGGGCAGTCACCCCTCCACTTT
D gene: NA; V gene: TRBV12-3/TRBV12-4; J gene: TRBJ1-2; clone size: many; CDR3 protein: CASSFWGDGGYTF; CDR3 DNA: TGTGCCAGCAGTTTTTGGGGGGACGGTGGCTACACCTTC
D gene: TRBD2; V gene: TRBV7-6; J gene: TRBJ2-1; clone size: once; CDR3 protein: CASSWREGRNNEQFF; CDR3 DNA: TGTGCCAGCAGCTGGCGGGAGGGCAGAAACAATGAGCAGTTCTTC
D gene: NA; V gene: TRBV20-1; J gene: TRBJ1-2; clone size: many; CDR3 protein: CSARVPPAKIYGYTF; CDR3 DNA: TGCAGTGCTAGAGTCCCGCCCGCCAAGATTTATGGCTACACCTTC
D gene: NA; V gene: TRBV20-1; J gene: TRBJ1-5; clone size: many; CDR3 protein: CSARTRQHSNQPQHF; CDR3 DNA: TGCAGTGCTAGAACGCGCCAGCATAGCAATCAGCCCCAGCATTTT